This T cell receptor (beta chain) was retrieved from a study of blood T cell repertoires in COVID-19. Study information: Sites in the United States, Italy and Spain provided acute and convalescent COVID-19 samples. In each case, the material was cDNA or gDNA derived from T cells, B-cell-depleted T cells, or PBMCs.

The germline V gene encodes CDR1 LNHDA and CDR2 SQIVND (reference sequence). CDR3 length: 13 amino acids. J gave up 2 bases and V 5 bases, and 3 bases lay outside the gene matches. Followed longitudinally, the Seattle patients had been enrolled during active infection. Original handling: The authors estimated nucleated cell counts from reference gene primer amplification. Profiled with immunoSEQ multiplex PCR; TCRdb holds only in-frame clones, not every one. V and J calls and clone size are given by that table; D and trimming were obtained from the DNA. In the table there are hundreds of thousands of clones, more than 70% of which are singletons.

Sequences were obtained from peripheral blood. This sequence originates from a woman aged 25 to 45 with COVID-19, enrolled during active disease. This chain connects TRBV19 to TRBJ2-7; TRBD1 agrees at 7 bases. CDR3 amino acids: CASSDRATYEQYF. The DNA of the CDR3 is TGTGCCAGTAGTGACAGGGCTACCTACGAGCAGTACTTC. The full variable domain, in which reference TRBV19 and TRBJ2-7 provide the parts outside the CDR3, is DGGITQSPKYLFRKEGQNVTLSCEQNLNHDAMYWYRQDPGQGLRLIYYSQIVNDFQKGDIAEGYSVSREKKESFPLTVTSAQKNPTAFYLCASSDRATYEQYFGPGTRLTVT.